The next 12 T cell receptor beta chains were all read from a single sample in a study of blood T cell repertoires in COVID-19. Profiled with immunoSEQ multiplex PCR; TCRdb holds only in-frame clones, not every one. The data show 400,000 to 450,000 clones, about 90% seen once. Sequenced input: PBMCs or T cells enriched from blood (not recorded which). These receptors came from a man aged 18-30 years who had recovered from COVID-19.

This clone was counted between two and nine times. The chain carries TRBV7-2 and TRBJ1-5; no definite D call. CDR1 and CDR2 (germline): SGHTA, FQGNSA. V shed 2 bases and J shed 5 bases, with 7 bases lying between them. The CDR3 runs 13 residues. CDR3 in amino acids: CASSLSRHQPQHF. DNA of the CDR3: TGTGCCAGCAGCTTATCCAGGCATCAGCCCCAGCATTTT. Using reference TRBV7-2 and TRBJ1-5 for the parts outside the CDR3, the full variable domain is GAGVSQSPSNKVTEKGKDVELRCDPISGHTALYWYRQSLGQGLEFLIYFQGNSAPDKSGLPSDRFSAERTGGSVSTLTIQRTQQEDSAVYLCASSLSRHQPQHFGDGTRLSIL.

This clone was picked up a small number of times. The rearrangement uses TRBV7-9 and TRBJ2-3; TRBD2 agrees at 14 bases. CDR1 and CDR2 (germline): SEHNR, FQNEAQ (reference sequence). This CDR3 region has 15 residues. V was pared by 5 bases and J by 7 bases, with 5 bases of the junction left unmatched. The CDR3: CASSPGTSGSHTQYF. The CDR3 DNA reads TGTGCCAGCAGCCCCGGGACTAGCGGGAGTCATACGCAGTATTTT.

J is TRBJ1-5 and V is TRBV27; D uncertain. Per germline, CDR1 MNHEY and CDR2 SMNVEV (reference sequence). The CDR3 loop spans 11 amino acids. The ends were cut back, 5 bases at V and 5 bases at J, with 4 bases in the middle. CDR3 DNA: TGTGCCAGCAGTCTCGATCAGCCCCAGCATTTT. Amino acids: CASSLDQPQHF.

V is TRBV5-6 and J is TRBJ1-6; D not resolved. Germline values: CDR1 SGHDT, CDR2 YYEEEE. The CDR3 length is 18 residues. The ends were cut back, 3 bases at V and 0 bases at J, with 16 bases in the middle. CDR3 bases: TGTGCCAGCAGCTCCTTGACAACCTCGAGCTCCTATAATTCACCCCTCCACTTT. Translated: CASSSLTTSSSYNSPLHF.

J is TRBJ2-1 and V is TRBV19; 7 bases align to TRBD1. Germline V gives CDR1 LNHDA, CDR2 SQIVND (reference sequence). Trimming at V came to 3 bases and at J to 1 base, leaving 3 bases not matched to a gene. The CDR3 runs to 15 residues. DNA for the CDR3: TGTGCCAGTAGTATTAACAGGGGATCCTACAATGAGCAGTTCTTC. Amino acid sequence: CASSINRGSYNEQFF. The whole variable domain, remainder taken from reference TRBV19 and TRBJ2-1, is DGGITQSPKYLFRKEGQNVTLSCEQNLNHDAMYWYRQDPGQGLRLIYYSQIVNDFQKGDIAEGYSVSREKKESFPLTVTSAQKNPTAFYLCASSINRGSYNEQFFGPGTRLTVL.

The chain combines TRBV6-5 with TRBJ1-6; no reliable D call. Germline assignment: CDR1 MNHEY and CDR2 SVGAGI. Deletions cut 1 base from V and 8 bases from J, with 6 bases between. The CDR3 totals 13 residues. The DNA for the CDR3 is TGTGCCAGCAGTTACTTGCGGTATTCACCCCTCCACTTT. Protein sequence: CASSYLRYSPLHF.

The genes are TRBV4-1 and TRBJ1-3; the D gene is possibly TRBD1 (5 bases). V was pared by 2 bases and J by 2 bases, with 10 bases between. Germline CDR1 reads MGHRA; CDR2 reads YSYEKL. This CDR3 comprises 15 residues. CDR3 loop: CASSQLTGTGNTIYF. The CDR3 region has the DNA TGCGCCAGCAGCCAACTCACAGGTACTGGAAACACCATATATTTT.

The V and J genes are TRBV27 and TRBJ1-6; tentatively, D is TRBD1 (6 bases). Trimming pared 7 bases from V and 7 bases from J, leaving 20 bases between. The CDR3 is 16 amino acids. Per germline, CDR1 MNHEY and CDR2 SMNVEV (reference sequence). The CDR3 sequence is CASIKTGHQWNSPLHF. In DNA form, the CDR3 reads TGTGCCAGCATAAAGACGGGACATCAATGGAATTCACCCCTCCACTTT.

CDR3 residues: CASSTIGRNYGYTF. The DNA of the CDR3 is TGTGCCAGTAGTACCATCGGCAGGAACTATGGCTACACCTTC. J is TRBJ1-2 and V is TRBV19; the D is unclear. Germline V gives CDR1 LNHDA, CDR2 SQIVND (reference sequence). Trimming pared 4 bases from V and 2 bases from J, leaving 11 bases between. The CDR3 is 14 residues long.

This chain uses TRBV5-5 with TRBJ2-5; no firm D call. The germline V and J ends were trimmed by 7 bases and 0 bases, with 10 bases remaining between them. The CDR3 consists of 13 residues. Germline V gene sequence: CDR1 SGHKS, CDR2 YYEKEE (reference sequence). The CDR3 sequence is CASSGGDQETQYF. For the CDR3, the DNA is TGTGCCAGCTCCGGCGGAGACCAAGAGACCCAGTACTTC.

This chain connects TRBV18 to TRBJ1-1; the match to TRBD1 covers 8 bases. V lost 1 base and J lost 10; bases outside the gene matches: 14. The CDR3 is made up of 16 amino acids. Germline CDR1 KGHSH, CDR2 LQKENI. The CDR3 region is CASSPLLTGVEWGAFF. CDR3 DNA sequence: TGTGCCAGCTCACCACTGCTGACAGGGGTGGAATGGGGAGCTTTCTTT.

V usage is TRBV5-1 and J usage is TRBJ2-2; D is unresolved. The CDR3 consists of 13 residues. Germline V gene lookup returns CDR1 SGHRS and CDR2 YFSETQ. V lost 4 bases, J lost 5 bases, and 9 bases lay in between. The CDR3, as DNA: TGCGCCAGCAGCCAACGAGGTACCGGGGAGCTGTTTTTT. Translated, it gives CASSQRGTGELFF.